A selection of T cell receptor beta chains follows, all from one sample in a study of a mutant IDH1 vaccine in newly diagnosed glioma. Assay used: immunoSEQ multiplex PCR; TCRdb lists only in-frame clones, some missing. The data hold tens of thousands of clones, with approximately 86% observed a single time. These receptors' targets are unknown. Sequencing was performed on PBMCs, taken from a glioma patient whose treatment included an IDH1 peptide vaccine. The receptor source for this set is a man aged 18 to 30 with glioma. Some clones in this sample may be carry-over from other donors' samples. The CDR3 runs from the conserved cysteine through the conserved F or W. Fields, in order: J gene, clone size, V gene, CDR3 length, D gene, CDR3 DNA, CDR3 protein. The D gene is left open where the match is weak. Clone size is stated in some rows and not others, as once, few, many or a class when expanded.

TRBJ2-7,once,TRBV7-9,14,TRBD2,TGTGCCAGCAGCAATCCCGAGGGTAGCGGGAGGCAGTACTTC,CASSNPEGSGRQYF
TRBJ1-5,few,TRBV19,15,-,TGTGCCAGTAGTTCGGGGGGCTATAGCAATCAGCCCCAGCATTTT,CASSSGGYSNQPQHF
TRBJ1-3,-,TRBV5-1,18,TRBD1,TGCGCCAGCAGCTGGATGAGCGGGACAGGGAGCTCTGGAAACACCATATATTTT,CASSWMSGTGSSGNTIYF
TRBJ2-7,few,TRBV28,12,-,TGTGCCAGCAGTTTACTGCAGGCCGAGCAGTACTTC,CASSLLQAEQYF
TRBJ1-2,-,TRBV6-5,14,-,TGTGCCAGCAGTTACTCGGAGGGTGGATATGGCTACACCTTC,CASSYSEGGYGYTF
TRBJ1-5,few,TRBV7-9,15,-,TGTGCCAGCAGCTCAGCCCCATACGGGAATCAGCCCCAGCATTTT,CASSSAPYGNQPQHF
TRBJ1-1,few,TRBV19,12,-,TGTGCCAGTAGTCTGGGGAACACTGAAGCTTTCTTT,CASSLGNTEAFF
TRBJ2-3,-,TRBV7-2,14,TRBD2,TGTGCCAGCAGCTTAGACGGGACTAGGGATACGCAGTATTTT,CASSLDGTRDTQYF
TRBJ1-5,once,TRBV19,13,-,TGTGCCAGTAGTGTTACAGAATATCAGCCCCAGCATTTT,CASSVTEYQPQHF
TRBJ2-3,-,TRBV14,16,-,TGTGCCAGCAGCCAATCTCGGGGGAGGATTGCAGATACGCAGTATTTT,CASSQSRGRIADTQYF
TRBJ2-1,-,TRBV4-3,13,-,TGCGCCAGCAGCCAGGAGCCCGAGAAGGAGCAGTTCTTC,CASSQEPEKEQFF
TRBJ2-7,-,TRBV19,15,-,TGTGCCAGTAGTATTCAGGGGCAGACCCCTCGGGAGCAGTACTTC,CASSIQGQTPREQYF
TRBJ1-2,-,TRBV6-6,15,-,TGTGCCAGCAGTTACTCGAAGAGAGATAGGGTCGGCTACACCTTC,CASSYSKRDRVGYTF
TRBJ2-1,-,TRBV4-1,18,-,TGCGCCAGCAGACAGAGGAGTTGGGCGACGGGAGATTACAATGAGCAGTTCTTC,CASRQRSWATGDYNEQFF
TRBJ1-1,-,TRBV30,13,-,TGTGCCTGGAGCCGGACAATGAACACTGAAGCTTTCTTT,CAWSRTMNTEAFF
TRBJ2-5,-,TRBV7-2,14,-,TGTGCCAGCAGCTTGGGGGGCCTAGGAGAGACCCAGTACTTC,CASSLGGLGETQYF
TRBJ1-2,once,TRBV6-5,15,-,TGTGCCAGCAGGTCCACCAGGGACGCGCCCTATGGCTACACCTTC,CASRSTRDAPYGYTF
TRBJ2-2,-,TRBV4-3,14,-,TGCGCCAGCAGCCAAGGACTAATGACCGGGGAGCTGTTTTTT,CASSQGLMTGELFF
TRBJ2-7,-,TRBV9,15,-,TGTGCCAGCAGCGTCGGGCAGGCCCCCTCCTACGAGCAGTACTTC,CASSVGQAPSYEQYF
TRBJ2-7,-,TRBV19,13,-,TGTGCCAGTACCGGGACAAACTCCTACGAGCAGTACTTC,CASTGTNSYEQYF
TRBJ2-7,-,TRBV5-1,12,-,TGCGCCAGCAGCTCGCAGGGCTACGAGCAGTACTTC,CASSSQGYEQYF
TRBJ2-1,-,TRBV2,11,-,TGTGCCAGCACACAGCTCAATGAGCAGTTCTTC,CASTQLNEQFF
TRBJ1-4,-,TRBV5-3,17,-,TGTGCCAGAAGCTTGGGCGGGCCGGGATACCTTGATGAAAAACTGTTTTTT,CARSLGGPGYLDEKLFF
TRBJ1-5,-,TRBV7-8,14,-,TGTGCCAGCAGCTTAGCGATGGGAAATCAGCCCCAGCATTTT,CASSLAMGNQPQHF
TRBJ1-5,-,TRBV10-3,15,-,TGTGCCATCAGCGCCGAAGGAGTTGGTAATCAGCCCCAGCATTTT,CAISAEGVGNQPQHF